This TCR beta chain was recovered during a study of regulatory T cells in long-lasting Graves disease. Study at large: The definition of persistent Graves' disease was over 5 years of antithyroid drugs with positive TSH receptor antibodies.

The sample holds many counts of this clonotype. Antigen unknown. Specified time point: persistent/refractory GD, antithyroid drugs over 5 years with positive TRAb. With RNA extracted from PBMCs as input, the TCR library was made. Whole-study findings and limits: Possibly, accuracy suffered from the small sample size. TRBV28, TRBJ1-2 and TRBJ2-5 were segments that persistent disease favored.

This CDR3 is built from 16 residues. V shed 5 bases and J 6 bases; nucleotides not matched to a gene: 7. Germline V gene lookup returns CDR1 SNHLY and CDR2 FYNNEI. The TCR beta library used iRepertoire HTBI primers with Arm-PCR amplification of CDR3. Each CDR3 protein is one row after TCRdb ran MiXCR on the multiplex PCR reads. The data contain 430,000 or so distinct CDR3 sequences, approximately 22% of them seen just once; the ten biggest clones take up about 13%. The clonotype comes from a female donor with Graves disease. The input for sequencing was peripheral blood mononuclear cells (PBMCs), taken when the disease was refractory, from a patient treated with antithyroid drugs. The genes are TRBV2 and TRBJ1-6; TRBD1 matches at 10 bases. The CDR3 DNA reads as TGTGCCAGCAGTCCGACAGGGGGCCAGCCTAATTCACCCCTCCACTTT. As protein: CASSPTGGQPNSPLHF.